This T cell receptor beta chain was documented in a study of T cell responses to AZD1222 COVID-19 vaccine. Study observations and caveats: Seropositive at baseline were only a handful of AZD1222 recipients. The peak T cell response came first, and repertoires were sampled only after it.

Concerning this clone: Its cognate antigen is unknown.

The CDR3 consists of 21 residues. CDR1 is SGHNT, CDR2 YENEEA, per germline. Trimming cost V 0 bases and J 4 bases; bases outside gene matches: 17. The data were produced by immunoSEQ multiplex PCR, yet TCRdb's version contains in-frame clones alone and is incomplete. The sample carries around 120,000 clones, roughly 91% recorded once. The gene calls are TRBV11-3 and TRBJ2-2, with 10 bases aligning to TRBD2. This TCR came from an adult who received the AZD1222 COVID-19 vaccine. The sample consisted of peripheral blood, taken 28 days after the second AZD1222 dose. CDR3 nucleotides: TGTGCCAGCAGCTTAGAATCCCTTGGGCTAGCGGGAGTACGGGGCACCGGGGAGCTGTTTTTT. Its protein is CASSLESLGLAGVRGTGELFF.